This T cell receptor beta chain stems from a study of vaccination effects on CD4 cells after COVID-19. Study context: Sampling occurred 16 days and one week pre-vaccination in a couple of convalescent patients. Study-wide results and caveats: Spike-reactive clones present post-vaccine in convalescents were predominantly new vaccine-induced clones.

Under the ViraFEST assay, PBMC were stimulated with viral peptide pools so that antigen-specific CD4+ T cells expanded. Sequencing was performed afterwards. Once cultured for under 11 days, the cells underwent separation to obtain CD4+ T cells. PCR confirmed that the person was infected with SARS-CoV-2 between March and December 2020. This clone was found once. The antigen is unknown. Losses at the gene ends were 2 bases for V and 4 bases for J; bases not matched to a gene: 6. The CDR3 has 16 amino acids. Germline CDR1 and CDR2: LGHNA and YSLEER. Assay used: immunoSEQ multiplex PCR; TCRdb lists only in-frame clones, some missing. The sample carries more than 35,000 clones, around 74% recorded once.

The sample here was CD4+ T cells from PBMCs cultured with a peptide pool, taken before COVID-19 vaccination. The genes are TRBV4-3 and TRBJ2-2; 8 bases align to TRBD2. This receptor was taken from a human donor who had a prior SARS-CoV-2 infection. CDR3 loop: CASSQSLAGTTGELFF. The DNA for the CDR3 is TGCGCCAGCAGCCAATCCTTAGCGGGAACCACCGGGGAGCTGTTTTTT.